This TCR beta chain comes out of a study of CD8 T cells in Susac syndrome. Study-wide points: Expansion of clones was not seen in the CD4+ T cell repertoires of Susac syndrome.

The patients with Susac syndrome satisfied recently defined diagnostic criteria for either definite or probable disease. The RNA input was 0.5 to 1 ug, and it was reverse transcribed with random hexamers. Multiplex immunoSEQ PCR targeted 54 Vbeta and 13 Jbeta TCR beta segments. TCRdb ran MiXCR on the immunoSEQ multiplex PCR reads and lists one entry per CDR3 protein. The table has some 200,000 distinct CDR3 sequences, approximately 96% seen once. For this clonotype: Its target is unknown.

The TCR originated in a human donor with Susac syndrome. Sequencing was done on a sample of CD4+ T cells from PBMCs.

CDR3 nucleotides: TGCGCCAGCAGCGTAGATCCGATCACAGATACGCAGTATTTT. Amino acid sequence: CASSVDPITDTQYF. This chain connects TRBV5-1 to TRBJ2-3, with D unclear. V lost 4 bases, J lost 2 bases, and 11 bases lay in between. The CDR3 has 14 amino acids. CDR1 SGHRS and CDR2 YFSETQ come from the germline V gene.